These 18 T cell receptor beta chains came from one sample sequenced in a study of blood T cell repertoires in COVID-19. The table came from immunoSEQ multiplex PCR; TCRdb's copy has only in-frame clones and leaves some out. The sample lists 290,000 or so clones, 82% occurring once. The sequenced material came from PBMCs or T cells enriched from blood (not recorded which). These receptor sequences come from a man aged 35 to 55 who had been exposed to COVID-19.

The chain employs TRBV4-2 and TRBJ2-7; possible D gene TRBD2, 6 bases. Per the germline V gene, CDR1 is LGHNA and CDR2 is YNFKEQ. This CDR3 is built from 14 residues. Trimming stripped 0 bases from V and 3 bases from J, with 9 bases between. The CDR3 bases are TGTGCCAGCAGCCAAGACTTTAGCGGCTACGAGCAGTACTTC. It specifies CASSQDFSGYEQYF.

The J gene is TRBJ2-2, the V gene TRBV6-1, with TRBD1 as a possible D gene (5 bases). Germline V gene sequence: CDR1 MNHNS, CDR2 SASEGT. Trimming shortened V by 5 bases and J by 7 bases, and 8 bases separated the two germline ends. This CDR3 has 12 amino acids. CDR3 coding DNA: TGTGCCAGCAGTTCTCAGGGCGGGGAGCTGTTTTTT. It yields the protein CASSSQGGELFF.

The genes are TRBV2 and TRBJ2-1, with TRBD1 identical over 8 bases. CDR1 SNHLY and CDR2 FYNNEI come from the germline V gene. After removal of 8 bases from V and 1 base from J, the junction contained 7 bases not matched to a gene. The CDR3 length is 15 residues. DNA for the CDR3: TGTGCCAGCGAAAACCGACAGGGGTCCTACAATGAGCAGTTCTTC. This gives the protein CASENRQGSYNEQFF. The whole variable domain, remainder taken from reference TRBV2 and TRBJ2-1, is EPEVTQTPSHQVTQMGQEVILRCVPISNHLYFYWYRQILGQKVEFLVSFYNNEISEKSEIFDDQFSVERPDGSNFTLKIRSTKLEDSAMYFCASENRQGSYNEQFFGPGTRLTVL.

The chain links TRBV24-1 to TRBJ1-2; 7 nucleotides agree with TRBD1. The CDR3 spans 16 residues. V lost 3 bases, J lost 4 bases, and 10 bases stayed unmatched. Germline assignment: CDR1 KGHDR and CDR2 SFDVKD. The chain's CDR3 is CATSDPTTGTAYGYTF. In nucleotides, the CDR3 is TGTGCCACCAGTGATCCGACCACCGGGACAGCCTATGGCTACACCTTC.

The chain links TRBV11-2 to TRBJ2-7; tentative D call: TRBD1 (6 bases). Trimming cost V 5 bases and J 3 bases, with 8 bases left between them. This CDR3 is built from 12 residues. Germline V gene sequence: CDR1 SGHAT, CDR2 FQNNGV. Here the CDR3 reads CASSTQGYEQYF. The CDR3 coding sequence is TGTGCCAGCAGCACACAGGGCTACGAGCAGTACTTC.

The chain has TRBV2 and TRBJ2-5; D ambiguous. The CDR3 runs to 14 residues. Germline values: CDR1 SNHLY, CDR2 FYNNEI. Trimming cost V 2 bases and J 2 bases, with 9 bases left between them. The chain's CDR3 is CASSERRIQETQYF. The CDR3 DNA reads TGTGCCAGCAGTGAAAGGCGGATTCAAGAGACCCAGTACTTC.

This clone was observed a handful of times. J is TRBJ1-3 and V is TRBV12-3 or TRBV12-4; D gene ambiguous. This CDR3 contains 12 residues. V was pared by 3 bases and J by 3 bases, with 3 bases between. CDR3 DNA: TGTGCCAGCAGTTTTTATGGAAACACCATATATTTT. This encodes CASSFYGNTIYF.

This clone has just one count. The V gene is TRBV18, the J gene TRBJ1-4; a weak D match, TRBD1 (5 bases). Trimming removed 3 bases from V and 7 bases from J, with 12 bases in between. From germline, CDR1 is KGHSH and CDR2 LQKENI. The CDR3 spans 14 residues. The DNA for the CDR3 is TGTGCCAGCTCACCCTCAGGGTTGAGTGAAAAACTGTTTTTT. Translating gives CASSPSGLSEKLFF.

The V call is TRBV7-6, the J call TRBJ1-5; no clear D gene. The V end lost 9 bases, the J end lost 4 bases, and 13 bases lay between the germline ends. Germline V lookup: CDR1 SGHVS, CDR2 FNYEAQ. This CDR3 spans 13 amino acids. This CDR3 is CASALGGNQPQHF. CDR3 in DNA: TGTGCCAGTGCGCTCGGAGGGAATCAGCCCCAGCATTTT.

The chain carries TRBV29-1 and TRBJ2-7; weak D call: TRBD1 (6 bases). Germline CDR1 is SQVTM and CDR2 is ANQGSEA. V lost 3 bases to trimming and J lost 3 bases, with 24 bases between them. This CDR3 has 17 amino acids. CDR3 nucleotides: TGCAGCGTTGAGCGGCGGCAGGGGAGCCTGGGTCGCTACGAGCAGTACTTC. The encoded protein is CSVERRQGSLGRYEQYF.

A single count supports this clone. The rearrangement links TRBV29-1 to TRBJ1-2; TRBD1 might be the D (5 bases). V shed 7 bases and J shed 8 bases, with 17 bases lying between them. The CDR3 covers 12 residues. Germline CDR1 and CDR2: SQVTM and ANQGSEA. CDR3 nucleotides: TGCAGCGCTGGGGGGGTGCTGTTCGGCTACACCTTC. It specifies CSAGGVLFGYTF. The full variable domain, rest sourced from reference TRBV29-1 and TRBJ1-2, is SAVISQKPSRDICQRGTSLTIQCQVDSQVTMMFWYRQQPGQSLTLIATANQGSEATYESGFVIDKFPISRPNLTFSTLTVSNMSPEDSSIYLCSAGGVLFGYTFGSGTRLTVV.

The chain uses TRBV2 and TRBJ1-5; D uncertain. This CDR3 spans 15 amino acids. Germline V gene data show CDR1 as SNHLY and CDR2 as FYNNEI. V lost 2 bases and J 5 bases, leaving 13 bases between the germline ends. In DNA form, the CDR3 reads TGTGCCAGCAGTGAAAGGGTAATAGCGGATCAGCCCCAGCATTTT. Protein product: CASSERVIADQPQHF. Using reference TRBV2 and TRBJ1-5 for the parts outside the CDR3, the full variable domain is EPEVTQTPSHQVTQMGQEVILRCVPISNHLYFYWYRQILGQKVEFLVSFYNNEISEKSEIFDDQFSVERPDGSNFTLKIRSTKLEDSAMYFCASSERVIADQPQHFGDGTRLSIL.

The V and J genes are TRBV10-3 and TRBJ1-2; the D is unclear. The length of the CDR3 is 12 residues. V was shortened by 0 bases and J by 8 bases, with 7 bases between the two germline ends. Germline V gives CDR1 ENHRY, CDR2 SYGVKD. The CDR3 DNA follows: TGTGCCATCAGTGAGTCTCCCCGGGGCTACACCTTC. It is translated as CAISESPRGYTF.

The V gene is TRBV7-9, the J gene TRBJ2-1, with 9 bases identical to TRBD2. Trimming cost V 2 bases and J 15 bases; bases outside gene matches: 11. Germline values: CDR1 SEHNR, CDR2 FQNEAQ (reference sequence). The CDR3 extends over 14 amino acids. CDR3 region: CASSLPSEREVGFF. As DNA, the CDR3 is TGTGCCAGCAGCTTACCTTCGGAGCGGGAGGTGGGGTTCTTC.

The DNA for the CDR3 is TGTGCCAGTACGTGGGTGGGAGGAAGCCAAGCTTTCTTT. Its protein product is CASTWVGGSQAFF. J is TRBJ1-1 and V is TRBV19, with D unclear. The V and J ends lost 7 bases and 9 bases respectively, with 18 bases between them. The CDR3 consists of 13 residues. From germline, CDR1 is LNHDA and CDR2 SQIVND (reference sequence).

V usage is TRBV11-2 and J usage is TRBJ1-6; no clear D gene. Trimming shortened V by 0 bases and J by 7 bases, and 10 bases separated the two germline ends. The length of the CDR3 is 15 residues. The V gene's germline CDR1 is SGHAT and CDR2 FQNNGV. The CDR3 reads CASSLEGRVNSPLHF. The DNA for the CDR3 is TGTGCCAGCAGCTTAGAGGGGAGGGTCAATTCACCCCTCCACTTT.

The V call is TRBV5-6, the J call TRBJ1-5; 7 nucleotides align to TRBD1. After removal of 0 bases from V and 6 bases from J, the junction contained 12 bases not matched to a gene. The CDR3 sequence is 17 residues long. Germline V gives CDR1 SGHDT, CDR2 YYEEEE. In DNA form, the CDR3 reads TGTGCCAGCAGCTTGGGGCCTAAGACAGGGTTTGCTCAGCCCCAGCATTTT. Translation gives CASSLGPKTGFAQPQHF.

This clone was seen a handful of times. The junction departs from the called germline gene at one end, perhaps through a read error. CDR3 DNA sequence: TGTGCCAGCTCACCGATGGAGGCGGAGAGCAGTCAGCCCCAGCATTTT. Translating gives CASSPMEAESSQPQHF. The rearrangement uses TRBV18 and TRBJ1-5; D is ambiguous. CDR3 length equals 16 residues. CDR1 and CDR2 (germline): KGHSH, LQKENI.